The 27 T cell receptor beta chains below were found in one sample sequenced in a study of a mutant IDH1 vaccine in newly diagnosed glioma (TCRdb year 2021). Receptors were amplified or captured by the immunoSEQ multiplex PCR assay. Not all clones reach the TCRdb copy of this immuneACCESS table, which keeps in-frame sequences only. Checked studies attribute under half of the gap to unresolved V genes and leave the rest unexplained. The sample yields around 130,000 clones; about four fifths were counted once. Jointly, the top ten make up approximately 5% of the sample. What this sample's time point label stands for: week 11, during vaccination. Each vaccine dose, consisting of 300 ug of a 20-mer mutant IDH1 peptide in Montanide, was administered subcutaneously with topical imiquimod. Which antigens these TCRs recognize remains unknown. The sample consisted of PBMCs, taken from a glioma patient whose treatment included an IDH1 peptide vaccine. All receptors derive from a man aged 35 to 55 with glioma.

This clone was seen more than once but under ten times. The chain has TRBV2 and TRBJ1-2; D unresolved. The V end lost 2 bases, the J end lost 2 bases, and 6 bases lay between the germline ends. CDR1 SNHLY and CDR2 FYNNEI come from the germline V gene. There are 13 residues in the CDR3. In DNA form, the CDR3 reads TGTGCCAGCAGTGAAAGAGGCAACTATGGCTACACCTTC. Translation: CASSERGNYGYTF.

The V call is TRBV6-5, the J call TRBJ2-5; D not certain. This CDR3 is built from 11 residues. The V end lost 1 base, the J end lost 11 bases, and 8 bases lay between the germline ends. Germline V lookup: CDR1 MNHEY, CDR2 SVGAGI. CDR3 in amino acids: CASSYFGRQYF. Written as DNA, the CDR3 is TGTGCCAGCAGTTACTTTGGGCGTCAGTACTTC.

This chain connects TRBV30 to TRBJ2-1; the D is unclear. The CDR3 is made up of 11 amino acids. V was trimmed by 0 bases and J by 10 bases, leaving 7 bases between them. Germline loops: CDR1 GTSNPN, CDR2 SVGIG (reference sequence). Here the CDR3 reads CAWSVDGEQFF. CDR3 bases: TGTGCCTGGAGTGTTGACGGGGAGCAGTTCTTC. The entire variable domain, with the rest obtained from reference TRBV30 and TRBJ2-1, is as follows: SQTIHQWPATLVQPVGSPLSLECTVEGTSNPNLYWYRQAAGRGLQLLFYSVGIGQISSEVPQNLSASRPQDRQFILSSKKLLLSDSGFYLCAWSVDGEQFFGPGTRLTVL.

This chain connects TRBV11-2 to TRBJ2-3, with TRBD2 matching over 12 bases. V dropped 0 bases and J dropped 0; count of bases not matched to a gene: 4. The CDR3 has 18 amino acids. Looked up from germline, CDR1 is SGHAT and CDR2 is FQNNGV. CDR3 in amino acids: CASSLDIGLAGSTDTQYF. CDR3 DNA sequence: TGTGCCAGCAGCTTAGATATAGGACTAGCGGGGAGCACAGATACGCAGTATTTT.

V usage is TRBV30 and J usage is TRBJ2-3; D remains unclear. The V and J ends lost 5 bases and 2 bases respectively, with 5 bases between them. CDR3 size: 11 residues. Germline loops: CDR1 GTSNPN, CDR2 SVGIG (reference sequence). CDR3 in DNA: TGTGCCTGGGACTTCACAGATACGCAGTATTTT. Its protein product is CAWDFTDTQYF.

The chain combines TRBV11-1 with TRBJ2-5, with 8 bases that match TRBD1. The junction had 7 bases not matched to a gene; V was cut back by 5 bases and J by 2 bases. The CDR3 loop spans 15 amino acids. The germline V gene has CDR1 SGHAT and CDR2 FQDESV (reference sequence). CDR3 region: CASSHGTGFQETQYF. The CDR3 DNA reads TGTGCCAGCAGCCATGGGACAGGTTTTCAAGAGACCCAGTACTTC.

The gene calls are TRBV28 and TRBJ1-5; 9 nucleotides match TRBD1. Germline trimming cut 1 base from V and 4 bases from J; bases unmatched to any gene: 5. CDR3 size: 16 residues. Germline V lookup: CDR1 MDHEN, CDR2 SYDVKM. The CDR3 loop is CASSLYWTGENQPQHF. CDR3 DNA sequence: TGTGCCAGCAGTTTATACTGGACAGGGGAAAATCAGCCCCAGCATTTT.

Comments on this clone: Other DNA sequences in the same sample also yield this CDR3. This chain joins TRBV6-5 and TRBJ2-1; 9 nucleotides align to TRBD1. The CDR3 is 14 amino acids. V lost 6 bases, J lost 2 bases, and 2 bases stayed unmatched. Germline lookup yields CDR1 MNHEY and CDR2 SVGAGI. The DNA of the CDR3 is TGTGCCAGCAGACGACAGGGGGCCTACAATGAGCAGTTCTTC. Encoded protein: CASRRQGAYNEQFF.

This clone was counted between two and nine times. This chain uses TRBV6-1 with TRBJ1-2; a weak D match, TRBD1 (6 bases). Trimming took off 5 bases at V and 7 bases at J, with 14 bases between the two ends. This CDR3 contains 13 residues. Germline loops: CDR1 MNHNS, CDR2 SASEGT. CDR3 loop: CASSQNRDSGYTF. The DNA of the CDR3 is TGTGCCAGCAGTCAAAACAGGGACTCTGGCTACACCTTC.

The chain joins TRBV4-1 to TRBJ2-3; the D gene is possibly TRBD1 (6 bases). CDR3 length equals 16 residues. Trimming removed 0 bases from V and 4 bases from J, with 14 bases in between. Germline CDR1 MGHRA, CDR2 YSYEKL. CDR3: CASSQDTGLWADTQYF. Here the CDR3 DNA reads TGCGCCAGCAGCCAAGATACAGGGCTTTGGGCAGATACGCAGTATTTT.

V gene TRBV18 combines with J gene TRBJ2-7; 9 bases map to TRBD1. There are 15 residues in the CDR3. CDR1 KGHSH and CDR2 LQKENI come from the germline V gene. Unmatched junction bases numbered 5, after V lost 3 bases and J lost 2 bases. The CDR3 DNA sequence: TGTGCCAGCTCACCCGGACAGGGGTCTACCTACGAGCAGTACTTC. This codes for CASSPGQGSTYEQYF.

The chain links TRBV7-2 to TRBJ2-7; perhaps TRBD1 as D (5 bases). Germline V gives CDR1 SGHTA, CDR2 FQGNSA. CDR3 length: 18 residues. Trimming cost V 1 base and J 4 bases, with 23 bases left between them. DNA of the CDR3: TGTGCCAGCAGCTTAGACCCCCTCAGGGTACGGAGAAATTACGAGCAGTACTTC. Amino acids: CASSLDPLRVRRNYEQYF.

This clone was detected only a few times. The V and J genes are TRBV5-5 and TRBJ1-2; D gene unclear. The CDR3 sequence is 13 residues long. V was pared by 7 bases and J by 5 bases, with 15 bases between. The germline CDR1 and CDR2 sequences are SGHKS and YYEKEE (reference sequence). CDR3 bases: TGTGCCAGCGGAACTGTCACTGCGTATGGCTACACCTTC. It is translated as CASGTVTAYGYTF. Full variable domain (missing parts from reference TRBV5-5 and TRBJ1-2): DAGVTQSPTHLIKTRGQQVTLRCSPISGHKSVSWYQQVLGQGPQFIFQYYEKEERGRGNFPDRFSARQFPNYSSELNVNALLLGDSALYLCASGTVTAYGYTFGSGTRLTVV.

The V call is TRBV30, the J call TRBJ1-5; D is uncertain. V dropped 0 bases and J dropped 7 bases, with 10 bases sitting between them. CDR1 GTSNPN and CDR2 SVGIG come from the germline V gene (reference sequence). This CDR3 comprises 13 residues. CDR3 nucleotides: TGTGCCTGGAGTGTACCAGGAACCCAGCCCCAGCATTTT. It is translated as CAWSVPGTQPQHF.

The chain carries TRBV6-6 and TRBJ1-2; no firm D call. V was trimmed by 5 bases and J by 3 bases, leaving 13 bases between them. CDR1 and CDR2 (germline): MNHNY, SVGAGI (reference sequence). The CDR3 is 14 amino acids. This chain's CDR3 is CASSVRRVHYGYTF. DNA for the CDR3: TGTGCCAGCAGTGTACGTAGGGTCCACTATGGCTACACCTTC.

The J gene is TRBJ1-2, the V gene TRBV19, with a tentative D call TRBD1 (6 bases). The CDR3 is 13 amino acids. Trimming cost V 6 bases and J 2 bases, with 10 bases left between them. Germline-derived CDR1 and CDR2 are LNHDA and SQIVND (reference sequence). The CDR3 loop reads CASRITGNYGYTF. CDR3 nucleotide sequence: TGTGCCAGTAGGATAACAGGGAACTATGGCTACACCTTC.

V gene TRBV4-3 combines with J gene TRBJ2-7; 11 bases are a match to TRBD1. Germline CDR1 reads LGHNA; CDR2 reads YSLEER. The CDR3 extends over 13 amino acids. The V segment lost 4 bases and the J segment 5 bases; nucleotides outside the gene matches: 1. CDR3 sequence reads: CASSRTGGNEQYF. DNA of the CDR3: TGCGCCAGCAGCCGGACAGGGGGCAACGAGCAGTACTTC.

The chain combines TRBV12-5 with TRBJ2-1; D unclear. V was shortened by 3 bases and J by 7 bases, with 10 bases between the two germline ends. The CDR3 extends over 13 amino acids. Germline assignment: CDR1 LGHNT and CDR2 FRNRAP. The CDR3 region has the DNA TGTGCTAGTGGTTTTAGGGAATGGAATGAGCAGTTCTTC. Translating it yields CASGFREWNEQFF.

This chain uses TRBV27 with TRBJ2-1, with a weak D call TRBD2 (5 bases). Trimming left V 7 bases short and J 5 bases short, with 12 bases between. The CDR3 length is 13 residues. Germline values: CDR1 MNHEY, CDR2 SMNVEV (reference sequence). The CDR3 here is CASTYGVHNEQFF. DNA for the CDR3: TGTGCCAGCACCTACGGGGTGCACAATGAGCAGTTCTTC.

The rearrangement links TRBV29-1 to TRBJ2-5; D possibly corresponds to TRBD2 (6 bases). CDR1 is SQVTM, CDR2 ANQGSEA, per germline. The CDR3 is made up of 12 amino acids. The CDR3 nucleotides read TGCGGAGGGGCCCTAACCCAAGAGACCCAGTACTTC. Its translation: CGGALTQETQYF.

This sequence joins TRBV7-2 and TRBJ1-5, with 9 bases matching TRBD1. Germline CDR1 and CDR2: SGHTA and FQGNSA. This CDR3 contains 16 residues. Trimming removed 5 bases from V and 3 bases from J; junction bases left unmatched: 8. In DNA form, the CDR3 reads TGTGCCAGCAGCCCAAGCGACAGGGGGACCAATCAGCCCCAGCATTTT. Protein: CASSPSDRGTNQPQHF.

V is TRBV29-1 and J is TRBJ2-3; 10 nucleotides align to TRBD2. The germline V gene has CDR1 SQVTM and CDR2 ANQGSEA. The CDR3 is 14 residues long. Trimming removed 7 bases from V and 0 bases from J; junction bases left unmatched: 4. This CDR3 is CSAPSGSSTDTQYF. The CDR3 DNA follows: TGCAGCGCGCCTAGCGGGAGTAGCACAGATACGCAGTATTTT.

Remarks on this clone: Other nucleotide sequences from this sample produce the same CDR3. This chain links TRBV18 with TRBJ2-5; D uncertain. The CDR3 is made up of 11 amino acids. The V and J ends lost 3 bases and 2 bases respectively, with 1 base between them. Germline values: CDR1 KGHSH, CDR2 LQKENI. The CDR3 nucleotides read TGTGCCAGCTCACCGCAAGAGACCCAGTACTTC. Its translation: CASSPQETQYF.

This clone was recorded only once. The genes are TRBV7-9 and TRBJ2-1, with 12 positions matching TRBD2. CDR3 size: 16 residues. The V and J ends lost 5 bases and 5 bases, in that order; junction bases with no gene match: 7. The V gene's germline CDR1 is SEHNR and CDR2 FQNEAQ (reference sequence). This CDR3 reads CASSDLAGGIDNEQFF. Here the CDR3 DNA reads TGTGCCAGCAGCGACCTAGCGGGGGGGATCGACAATGAGCAGTTCTTC.

The J gene is TRBJ2-3, the V gene TRBV19, with D perhaps matching TRBD2 (5 bases). Germline V lookup: CDR1 LNHDA, CDR2 SQIVND (reference sequence). Trimming removed 8 bases from V and 0 bases from J, with 21 bases in between. CDR3 length: 17 amino acids. CDR3 in DNA: TGTGCCAGTTCGTATCACATAGCGCCTTTTAGCACAGATACGCAGTATTTT. Protein sequence: CASSYHIAPFSTDTQYF. The whole variable domain, filled in from reference TRBV19 and TRBJ2-3, reads DGGITQSPKYLFRKEGQNVTLSCEQNLNHDAMYWYRQDPGQGLRLIYYSQIVNDFQKGDIAEGYSVSREKKESFPLTVTSAQKNPTAFYLCASSYHIAPFSTDTQYFGPGTRLTVL.

This chain uses TRBV13 with TRBJ2-3; no definite D call. Looked up from germline, CDR1 is PRHDT and CDR2 is FYEKMQ (reference sequence). V lost 5 bases and J 6 bases, leaving 12 bases between the germline ends. This CDR3 contains 13 residues. In DNA, the CDR3 is TGTGCCAGCAGCCCCCGTCGCAGGGATACGCAGTATTTT. The encoded protein is CASSPRRRDTQYF.

The chain uses TRBV6-5 and TRBJ2-1, with 8 bases matching TRBD1. V lost 2 bases and J lost 9; bases outside the gene matches: 3. The CDR3 contains 13 residues. CDR1 is MNHEY and CDR2 is SVGAGI in the germline V gene. The CDR3 nucleotides read TGTGCCAGCAGTTACCCGGACAGGGCTGAGCAGTTCTTC. Its protein is CASSYPDRAEQFF.